The table lists the clone carrying this T cell receptor (beta chain) with many counts. Antigen: not known. These data originate in a study of T cells in Graves' hyperthyroidism and ophthalmopathy. Recently diagnosed hyperthyroidism of less than 2 months' duration affected patients aged 18 to 65. Diagnosing involved the use of clinical symptoms, serum thyroxine and TRAb, thyroid ultrasound and orbital computed tomography. RNA transcripts gave rise to amplified TCR beta CDR3 regions. TCR CDR3 regions were first amplified by RT-PCR with HTBI primers. TCRdb processed the multiplex PCR reads anew with MiXCR; each CDR3 protein has one entry. The profile shows more than 650,000 distinct CDR3 sequences, 13% to 15% of them singletons. Findings and caveats of the study: Stable hyperthyroidism was separated from ophthalmopathy by a model based on 13 V-J features. Ophthalmopathy, as predicted by the model, came a median around 6.7 months after the prediction.

Germline CDR1 LGHDT, CDR2 YNNKEL (reference sequence). V lost 4 bases and J 6 bases, leaving 12 bases between the germline ends. The CDR3 sequence is 13 residues long. The sequence was collected from a woman aged 18-30 years with Graves' hyperthyroidism. The rearrangement links TRBV3-1 to TRBJ1-2; D is perhaps TRBD1 (5 bases). The specimen was blood. The CDR3 nucleotides read TGTGCCAGCAGCCGGGTAGGGGTGCATGGCTACACCTTC. Translated: CASSRVGVHGYTF. Using reference TRBV3-1 and TRBJ1-2 for the parts outside the CDR3, the full variable domain is DTAVSQTPKYLVTQMGNDKSIKCEQNLGHDTMYWYKQDSKKFLKIMFSYNNKELIINETVPNRFSPKSPDKAHLNLHINSLELGDSAVYFCASSRVGVHGYTFGSGTRLTVV.